Shown below are 32 T cell receptor beta chains from a single sample sequenced in a study of Ad26.COV2.S vaccination and SARS-CoV-2 variants listed by TCRdb under 2021. The library was generated by the immunoSEQ multiplex PCR assay. The table was pulled from immuneACCESS by TCRdb, which kept in-frame rearrangements only. Such tables lose some clones; where checked, under half of the loss comes from unresolved V genes, and the rest has no known cause. Across this sample there are 120,000 to 150,000 clones, with around 86% seen only once. Together, the top ten hold approximately 5% of the sample. The time point label for this specimen denotes: individuals recovered from natural SARS-CoV-2 infection. The specimen was peripheral blood, collected after recovery from COVID-19. These receptors were taken from a human donor who had recovered from COVID-19.

The CDR3 DNA is TGTGCCAGCAGTCCCCCAGGGCTTAGGTTCTACGAGCAGTACTTC. Amino acids: CASSPPGLRFYEQYF. The J gene is TRBJ2-7, the V gene TRBV27; the D gene is possibly TRBD1 (5 bases). Germline V CDR1 and CDR2: MNHEY, SMNVEV (reference sequence). V lost 5 bases and J lost 3, with 17 bases in between. The CDR3 consists of 15 residues.

J is TRBJ1-3 and V is TRBV9; weak D call: TRBD1 (6 bases). V shed 5 bases and J shed 0 bases, with 12 bases lying between them. The V gene's germline CDR1 is SGDLS and CDR2 YYNGEE. This CDR3 spans 15 amino acids. CDR3 in DNA: TGTGCCAGCAGTCAAGGCAGGGGCTCTGGAAACACCATATATTTT. It codes for CASSQGRGSGNTIYF. Drawing the rest from reference TRBV9 and TRBJ1-3, the complete variable domain is DSGVTQTPKHLITATGQRVTLRCSPRSGDLSVYWYQQSLDQGLQFLIQYYNGEERAKGNILERFSAQQFPDLHSELNLSSLELGDSALYFCASSQGRGSGNTIYFGEGSWLTVV.

The chain combines TRBV7-9 with TRBJ2-5; unclear D gene. V lost 5 bases and J 2 bases, leaving 18 bases between the germline ends. The CDR3 length is 16 residues. Germline V gene lookup returns CDR1 SEHNR and CDR2 FQNEAQ (reference sequence). This chain's CDR3 is CASSRSAAVTQETQYF. The DNA for the CDR3 is TGTGCCAGCAGCCGGTCGGCAGCAGTAACTCAAGAGACCCAGTACTTC.

The chain carries TRBV6-5 and TRBJ1-2; the match to TRBD1 covers 7 bases. Trimming at V came to 6 bases and at J to 4 bases, leaving 8 bases not matched to a gene. CDR3 length: 14 residues. CDR1 and CDR2 (germline): MNHEY, SVGAGI. The CDR3 region has the DNA TGTGCCAGCAGGGGGGGGAGGGGGCTCTATGGCTACACCTTC. This gives the protein CASRGGRGLYGYTF.

V usage is TRBV11-2 and J usage is TRBJ1-3; D possibly corresponds to TRBD1 (6 bases). CDR1 and CDR2 (germline): SGHAT, FQNNGV. The CDR3 sequence is 16 residues long. V shed 1 base and J shed 2 bases, with 12 bases lying between them. The CDR3 bases are TGTGCCAGCAGCTTAGCACGCAGGGGCGCTGGAAACACCATATATTTT. Its protein product is CASSLARRGAGNTIYF. Using reference TRBV11-2 and TRBJ1-3 for the parts outside the CDR3, the full variable domain is EAGVAQSPRYKIIEKRQSVAFWCNPISGHATLYWYQQILGQGPKLLIQFQNNGVVDDSQLPKDRFSAERLKGVDSTLKIQPAKLEDSAVYLCASSLARRGAGNTIYFGEGSWLTVV.

The gene calls are TRBV5-1 and TRBJ1-6; D perhaps matches TRBD1 (6 bases). Germline loops: CDR1 SGHRS, CDR2 YFSETQ. This CDR3 comprises 13 residues. Trimming removed 4 bases from V and 14 bases from J, with 16 bases in between. The CDR3 reads CASSTGTGATLHF. Here the CDR3 DNA reads TGCGCCAGCAGCACAGGGACCGGGGCCACCCTCCACTTT.

The V and J genes are TRBV6-2 or TRBV6-3 and TRBJ2-3, with 7 bases identical to TRBD1. The V segment lost 5 bases and the J segment 2 bases; nucleotides outside the gene matches: 10. The length of the CDR3 is 16 residues. CDR1 is MNHEY, CDR2 SVGEGT, per germline. CDR3: CASSPTGTVITDTQYF. CDR3 in DNA: TGTGCCAGCAGTCCCACCGGGACAGTAATCACAGATACGCAGTATTTT.

The V gene is TRBV11-2, the J gene TRBJ2-2, with D unresolved. Deletions cut 1 base from V and 4 bases from J, with 13 bases between. Germline values: CDR1 SGHAT, CDR2 FQNNGV. The CDR3 contains 16 residues. CDR3 coding DNA: TGTGCCAGCAGCTTAGGGGCCCGTTTCGGCACCGGGGAGCTGTTTTTT. Its protein is CASSLGARFGTGELFF.

The V gene is TRBV18, the J gene TRBJ2-3, with D possibly TRBD1 on 5 matching bases. The CDR3 covers 14 residues. The V and J ends lost 1 base and 1 base respectively, with 6 bases between them. From germline, CDR1 is KGHSH and CDR2 LQKENI. CDR3 loop: CASSPQQGTDTQYF. The CDR3 bases are TGTGCCAGCTCACCACAACAGGGCACAGATACGCAGTATTTT.

This clone was recorded many times. V and J are TRBV7-2 and TRBJ1-4; 8 bases map to TRBD1. The CDR3 consists of 14 residues. Germline CDR1 and CDR2: SGHTA and FQGNSA. Trimming took 3 bases from V and 8 from J; bases not matched to a gene: 5. CDR3 region: CASSFGQGAEKLFF. The CDR3 DNA follows: TGTGCCAGCAGCTTCGGACAGGGAGCAGAAAAACTGTTTTTT. Combining the CDR3 with reference TRBV7-2 and TRBJ1-4 gives the whole variable domain GAGVSQSPSNKVTEKGKDVELRCDPISGHTALYWYRQSLGQGLEFLIYFQGNSAPDKSGLPSDRFSAERTGGSVSTLTIQRTQQEDSAVYLCASSFGQGAEKLFFGSGTQLSVL.

J is TRBJ1-2 and V is TRBV6-1; maybe TRBD1 (6 bases). From germline, CDR1 is MNHNS and CDR2 SASEGT. This CDR3 has 16 residues. The V gene lost 0 bases and the J gene lost 8 bases, with 19 bases spanning the gap. In DNA, the CDR3 is TGTGCCAGCAGTGAAGCCGGGAGGGCAGGGGAATCGGGCTACACCTTC. It translates to CASSEAGRAGESGYTF.

This clone was seen more than once but under ten times. This chain uses TRBV7-9 with TRBJ2-3, with D uncertain. Germline V gene data show CDR1 as SEHNR and CDR2 as FQNEAQ (reference sequence). V lost 5 bases to trimming and J lost 5 bases, with 17 bases between them. The CDR3 is 15 amino acids. CDR3 coding DNA: TGTGCCAGCAGCCCAATGAAGCAGCCTGTAGATACGCAGTATTTT. Protein sequence: CASSPMKQPVDTQYF.

This chain joins TRBV28 and TRBJ1-6; D not certain. V dropped 5 bases and J dropped 4 bases, with 6 bases sitting between them. The V gene's germline CDR1 is MDHEN and CDR2 SYDVKM. The CDR3 is made up of 13 amino acids. The CDR3: CASSGRYNSPLHF. The CDR3 region has the DNA TGTGCCAGCAGTGGGCGGTATAATTCACCCCTCCACTTT.

The J gene is TRBJ2-7, the V gene TRBV2, with TRBD1 identical over 7 bases. The V gene end was trimmed by 6 bases and the J gene end by 3 bases; junction bases not matched to a gene: 2. The CDR3 runs to 12 residues. Germline CDR1 SNHLY, CDR2 FYNNEI. CDR3 protein: CASRRQGYEQYF. CDR3 DNA sequence: TGTGCCAGCAGACGACAGGGCTACGAGCAGTACTTC.

The rearrangement uses TRBV11-3 and TRBJ2-3; no clear D. CDR1 and CDR2 (germline): SGHNT, YENEEA. Trimming shortened V by 1 base and J by 3 bases, and 8 bases separated the two germline ends. This CDR3 is built from 14 residues. The CDR3 DNA reads as TGTGCCAGCAGCTTAGGCCTTCGGACAGATACGCAGTATTTT. It specifies CASSLGLRTDTQYF.

The gene calls are TRBV7-2 and TRBJ2-5; weak D call: TRBD1 (7 bases). The germline V gene has CDR1 SGHTA and CDR2 FQGNSA. Trimming shortened V by 7 bases and J by 4 bases, and 13 bases separated the two germline ends. This CDR3 is 13 amino acids long. The CDR3 loop reads CASTRQGGETQYF. The CDR3 DNA follows: TGTGCCAGCACCCGACAGGGAGGAGAGACCCAGTACTTC.

The chain joins TRBV6-5 to TRBJ1-2, with no clear D. Per germline, CDR1 MNHEY and CDR2 SVGAGI. Between the trimmed V and J ends, which lost 10 bases and 5 bases, there was a span of 17 bases. This CDR3 spans 13 amino acids. CDR3 nucleotides: TGTGCCACCTTTACCTACAGCGATTATGGCTACACCTTC. Amino acid sequence: CATFTYSDYGYTF.

The rearrangement joins TRBV28 to TRBJ1-1, with a possible D match to TRBD1 (6 bases). This CDR3 contains 13 residues. Trimming cost V 4 bases and J 2 bases, with 8 bases left between them. The germline V gene has CDR1 MDHEN and CDR2 SYDVKM. CDR3 sequence reads: CASSSGGNTEAFF. The CDR3 region has the DNA TGTGCCAGCAGTTCTGGGGGCAACACTGAAGCTTTCTTT.

The gene calls are TRBV7-6 and TRBJ2-7; 7 nucleotides match TRBD2. Germline CDR1 reads SGHVS; CDR2 reads FNYEAQ. This CDR3 region has 15 residues. Trimming took 8 bases from V and 1 from J; bases not matched to a gene: 11. The CDR3 sequence: CASAPGASGSYEQYF. CDR3 bases: TGTGCCAGCGCCCCGGGAGCTAGCGGATCCTACGAGCAGTACTTC.

The CDR3 DNA sequence: TGTGCCAGCAGCTCGGACAGGGGGTCCACTGAAGCTTTCTTT. This gives the protein CASSSDRGSTEAFF. This rearrangement joins TRBV25-1 to TRBJ1-1, with TRBD1 matching over 10 bases. V dropped 6 bases and J dropped 4; count of bases not matched to a gene: 5. Germline V gene sequence: CDR1 MGHDK, CDR2 SYGVNS. The CDR3 loop spans 14 amino acids.

CDR3 region: CSVITSFDRGNQPQHF. The DNA of the CDR3 is TGCAGCGTTATCACTTCTTTTGACAGGGGCAATCAGCCCCAGCATTTT. This chain joins TRBV29-1 and TRBJ1-5; the match to TRBD1 covers 7 bases. CDR1 is SQVTM and CDR2 is ANQGSEA in the germline V gene. The trim removed 5 bases at V and 2 bases at J, leaving 12 bases unmatched. CDR3 length: 16 residues.

The CDR3 DNA reads TGTGCCAGCAGCGGGACACCTAGTTCACCCCTCCACTTT. Encoded protein: CASSGTPSSPLHF. The chain couples TRBV14 to TRBJ1-6; TRBD1 is a possible D gene (6 bases). Germline assignment: CDR1 SGHDN and CDR2 FVKESK. V lost 5 bases, J lost 9 bases, and 11 bases lay in between. The CDR3 runs 13 residues.

This chain joins TRBV27 and TRBJ2-7; 9 nucleotides line up with TRBD2. Germline loops: CDR1 MNHEY, CDR2 SMNVEV (reference sequence). The CDR3 runs to 15 residues. J was trimmed by 0 bases and V by 4 bases; bases with no gene match: 4. The CDR3 region has the DNA TGTGCCAGCAGTTCCGGGACTAGCAACTCCTACGAGCAGTACTTC. Its translation: CASSSGTSNSYEQYF.

This clone was observed a few times. The gene calls are TRBV6-6 and TRBJ1-6; D unclear. Germline values: CDR1 MNHNY, CDR2 SVGAGI (reference sequence). V was clipped by 0 bases and J by 9 bases, with 12 bases between them. The CDR3 sequence is 15 residues long. CDR3 nucleotide sequence: TGTGCCAGCAGTTACTCGATAAAGGAAGCTTCACCCCTCCACTTT. It specifies CASSYSIKEASPLHF.

This chain links TRBV12-5 with TRBJ2-7; TRBD1 is a possible D gene (5 bases). Germline CDR1 is LGHNT and CDR2 is FRNRAP. Trimming removed 6 bases at V and 3 bases at J, with 12 bases between. The CDR3 is 13 amino acids. CDR3 nucleotides: TGTGCTAGTGGCCGAAGACAGAGCTACGAGCAGTACTTC. Its translation: CASGRRQSYEQYF.

The gene calls are TRBV6-5 and TRBJ2-7, with 7 nucleotides matching TRBD1. This CDR3 has 14 amino acids. Germline V gene sequence: CDR1 MNHEY, CDR2 SVGAGI. V was pared by 4 bases and J by 3 bases, with 6 bases of the junction left unmatched. CDR3 in amino acids: CASSWTGASYEQYF. In nucleotides, the CDR3 is TGTGCCAGCAGTTGGACAGGAGCAAGCTACGAGCAGTACTTC.

The rearrangement joins TRBV6-5 to TRBJ2-7, with D tentatively TRBD1 (5 bases). Trimming pared 6 bases from V and 3 bases from J, leaving 15 bases between. Germline V gives CDR1 MNHEY, CDR2 SVGAGI. This CDR3 comprises 14 residues. In DNA form, the CDR3 reads TGTGCCAGCAGCTCTAGGGGTGGGGTCTACGAGCAGTACTTC. It yields the protein CASSSRGGVYEQYF.

The chain couples TRBV4-3 to TRBJ1-4; 8 bases are a match to TRBD1. This CDR3 has 17 residues. Germline-derived CDR1 and CDR2 are LGHNA and YSLEER. V was clipped by 3 bases and J by 6 bases; unmatched bases: 12. Here the CDR3 DNA reads TGCGCCAGCAGCCACTACAGCTTCAGGGGGCGAGATGAAAAACTGTTTTTT. It is translated as CASSHYSFRGRDEKLFF.

The gene calls are TRBV2 and TRBJ1-2; D perhaps matches TRBD1 (6 bases). Germline CDR1 SNHLY, CDR2 FYNNEI. Deletions cut 7 bases from V and 8 bases from J, with 14 bases between. This CDR3 spans 12 amino acids. The CDR3 DNA sequence: TGTGCCAGCACTAACAGGGTTACCGGCTACACCTTC. Translating gives CASTNRVTGYTF. Full variable domain (outside the CDR3, taken from reference TRBV2 and TRBJ1-2): EPEVTQTPSHQVTQMGQEVILRCVPISNHLYFYWYRQILGQKVEFLVSFYNNEISEKSEIFDDQFSVERPDGSNFTLKIRSTKLEDSAMYFCASTNRVTGYTFGSGTRLTVV.

This chain uses TRBV24-1 with TRBJ2-1; the match to TRBD1 covers 12 bases. J was trimmed by 15 bases and V by 2 bases; bases with no gene match: 16. The germline CDR1 and CDR2 sequences are KGHDR and SFDVKD. The CDR3 spans 17 residues. In nucleotides, the CDR3 is TGTGCCACCAGTGATTGGATCAACCGGGACAGGGGGCAGCACCTGTTCTTC. It translates to CATSDWINRDRGQHLFF.

The chain recombines TRBV6-1 with TRBJ1-5; D remains unclear. The CDR3 sequence is 15 residues long. Trimming took off 3 bases at V and 4 bases at J, with 13 bases between the two ends. Germline V gene data show CDR1 as MNHNS and CDR2 as SASEGT. The CDR3 region is CASSEGSFGNQPQHF. For the CDR3, the DNA is TGTGCCAGCAGTGAGGGTAGCTTTGGGAATCAGCCCCAGCATTTT.

Notes on this clone: Other DNA sequences in the same sample also yield this CDR3. The chain carries TRBV5-1 and TRBJ2-2; tentative D call: TRBD1 (6 bases). V was trimmed by 1 base and J by 3 bases, leaving 10 bases between them. The CDR3 has 15 amino acids. Germline values: CDR1 SGHRS, CDR2 YFSETQ. The DNA for the CDR3 is TGCGCCAGCAGCTTGAGGACAGTTGACACCGGGGAGCTGTTTTTT. This gives the protein CASSLRTVDTGELFF.